These 23 T cell receptor beta chains were all obtained from the same sample, sequenced in a study of cytomegalovirus exposure and HLA in healthy donors. 60 Vbeta and 13 Jbeta primers were used in PCR. Produced via immunoSEQ multiplex PCR; TCRdb's table is partial and in-frame only. The sample records nearly 110,000 clones, about 84% being singletons. Sample: PBMCs. These receptors all come from a man aged 30-40 years in good health and CMV-seronegative.

This chain connects TRBV5-8 to TRBJ1-5, with 7 bases lining up with TRBD1. This CDR3 spans 15 amino acids. V was pared by 4 bases and J by 0 bases, with 4 bases of the junction left unmatched. From germline, CDR1 is SGHTS and CDR2 YDEGEE. CDR3 nucleotide sequence: TGTGCCAGCAGCCACAGGGGATATAGCAATCAGCCCCAGCATTTT. It translates to CASSHRGYSNQPQHF. The variable domain in full, with the rest retrieved from reference TRBV5-8 and TRBJ1-5, is EAGVTQSPTHLIKTRGQQATLRCSPISGHTSVYWYQQALGLGLQFLLWYDEGEERNRGNFPPRFSGRQFPNYSSELNVNALELEDSALYLCASSHRGYSNQPQHFGDGTRLSIL.

The chain carries TRBV2 and TRBJ2-1; 7 nucleotides match TRBD2. Germline CDR1 and CDR2: SNHLY and FYNNEI. J lost 8 bases, V lost 3 bases, and 4 bases had no gene match. CDR3 size: 13 residues. CDR3 region: CASSEGGVHEQFF. CDR3 in DNA: TGTGCCAGCAGTGAGGGGGGGGTGCATGAGCAGTTCTTC.

The gene calls are TRBV19 and TRBJ2-5; maybe TRBD1 (5 bases). The length of the CDR3 is 11 residues. In germline, CDR1 is LNHDA, CDR2 SQIVND (reference sequence). Trimming stripped 8 bases from V and 4 bases from J, with 8 bases between. CDR3 nucleotides: TGTGCCAGTGGCCAGGGAGAGACCCAGTACTTC. Protein sequence: CASGQGETQYF.

This chain connects TRBV9 to TRBJ1-2; maybe TRBD1 (5 bases). CDR3 size: 13 residues. Looked up from germline, CDR1 is SGDLS and CDR2 is YYNGEE. Deletions cut 0 bases from V and 13 bases from J, with 16 bases between. The CDR3 nucleotides read TGTGCCAGCAGCGTAGGCGCCCAGACAGCCCCCACCTTC. Amino acid sequence: CASSVGAQTAPTF.

The CDR3 region is CAWSVQQGETQYF. The DNA for the CDR3 is TGTGCCTGGAGTGTACAACAGGGAGAGACCCAGTACTTC. This chain uses TRBV30 with TRBJ2-5; D may be TRBD1 (6 bases). Deletions cut 0 bases from V and 4 bases from J, with 9 bases between. The CDR3 runs to 13 residues. Germline V gene lookup returns CDR1 GTSNPN and CDR2 SVGIG (reference sequence).

The chain uses TRBV4-1 and TRBJ2-4; 8 bases map to TRBD1. The CDR3 consists of 16 residues. In germline, CDR1 is MGHRA, CDR2 YSYEKL. V lost 4 bases to trimming and J lost 0 bases; unmatched junction nucleotides: 5. This CDR3 is CASSPSTGVAKNIQYF. In DNA, the CDR3 is TGCGCCAGCAGCCCGTCGACAGGGGTAGCCAAAAACATTCAGTACTTC.

The chain carries TRBV9 and TRBJ2-7; the D is unclear. This CDR3 contains 15 residues. V lost 1 base and J 0 bases, leaving 11 bases between the germline ends. The germline V gene encodes CDR1 SGDLS and CDR2 YYNGEE. The CDR3 region is CASSVSPLNSYEQYF. The CDR3 DNA sequence: TGTGCCAGCAGCGTATCCCCACTTAACTCCTACGAGCAGTACTTC. Looking up the rest from reference TRBV9 and TRBJ2-7 gives the full variable domain: DSGVTQTPKHLITATGQRVTLRCSPRSGDLSVYWYQQSLDQGLQFLIQYYNGEERAKGNILERFSAQQFPDLHSELNLSSLELGDSALYFCASSVSPLNSYEQYFGPGTRLTVT.

The CDR3 nucleotides are TGTGCCAGCAGTTACTCGTTCGGTGGCACCATATATTTT. This translates into CASSYSFGGTIYF. The chain couples TRBV6-5 to TRBJ1-3; D ambiguous. The CDR3 totals 13 residues. Germline V lookup: CDR1 MNHEY, CDR2 SVGAGI. V lost 0 bases and J lost 9, with 9 bases in between.

The chain carries TRBV13 and TRBJ2-2, with a possible D match to TRBD1 (5 bases). The ends were cut back, 2 bases at V and 5 bases at J, with 6 bases in the middle. CDR1 is PRHDT, CDR2 FYEKMQ, per germline (reference sequence). This CDR3 has 13 residues. The CDR3 DNA reads as TGTGCCAGCAGCTTAAGGGGTACCGGGGAGCTGTTTTTT. Its protein is CASSLRGTGELFF.

This sequence joins TRBV6-1 and TRBJ2-7; 11 bases fit TRBD2. The V and J ends lost 2 bases and 5 bases, in that order; junction bases with no gene match: 5. The V gene's germline CDR1 is MNHNS and CDR2 SASEGT. The CDR3 is 15 residues long. CDR3 sequence: CASSEQTSGINEQYF. CDR3 DNA: TGTGCCAGCAGTGAACAGACTAGCGGGATCAACGAGCAGTACTTC.

This clone was seen once. The gene calls are TRBV6-5 and TRBJ1-2, with 7 bases identical to TRBD1. Trimming cost V 7 bases and J 3 bases; bases outside gene matches: 2. The CDR3 loop spans 12 amino acids. The germline gives CDR1 MNHEY, CDR2 SVGAGI. The CDR3 protein is CASTGTDYGYTF. The CDR3 region has the DNA TGTGCCAGCACCGGGACAGACTATGGCTACACCTTC.

This sequence joins TRBV10-3 and TRBJ1-5, with a weak D call TRBD1 (5 bases). CDR3 length: 18 amino acids. With 0 bases removed from V and 6 bases from J, the gap between germline ends came to 21 bases. The germline V gene encodes CDR1 ENHRY and CDR2 SYGVKD. DNA of the CDR3: TGTGCCATCAGTGAGTCGAAGGGGATCCAAGGGGTTCCTCAGCCCCAGCATTTT. Amino acids: CAISESKGIQGVPQPQHF.

This clone was found once. The V gene is TRBV7-9, the J gene TRBJ2-1, with 10 bases matching TRBD2. V lost 5 bases to trimming and J lost 4 bases; unmatched junction nucleotides: 11. Germline CDR1 is SEHNR and CDR2 is FQNEAQ (reference sequence). The CDR3 totals 17 residues. CDR3 sequence: CASSETVGLAAYNEQFF. As DNA, the CDR3 is TGTGCCAGCAGCGAGACAGTTGGACTAGCGGCTTACAATGAGCAGTTCTTC.

The CDR3 spells CASSQNRGTRGNEQFF. CDR3 bases: TGCGCCAGCAGCCAAAATAGGGGGACCAGAGGCAATGAGCAGTTCTTC. V is TRBV4-1 and J is TRBJ2-1, with D possibly being TRBD1 (6 bases). Per germline, CDR1 MGHRA and CDR2 YSYEKL. The CDR3 has 16 amino acids. V lost 2 bases and J lost 6, with 17 bases in between.

V and J are TRBV2 and TRBJ2-4; no firm D call. V was trimmed by 3 bases and J by 0 bases, leaving 6 bases between them. Germline CDR1 reads SNHLY; CDR2 reads FYNNEI. The CDR3 sequence is 14 residues long. CDR3 coding DNA: TGTGCCAGCAGTGAGGGCGTAGCCAAAAACATTCAGTACTTC. It codes for CASSEGVAKNIQYF.

The rearrangement links TRBV29-1 to TRBJ2-5; TRBD1 agrees at 8 bases. V lost 7 bases to trimming and J lost 5 bases; unmatched junction nucleotides: 6. CDR3 length: 12 residues. From germline, CDR1 is SQVTM and CDR2 ANQGSEA. This CDR3 is CSGQGSGETQYF. The CDR3 nucleotides read TGCAGCGGACAGGGGTCCGGGGAGACCCAGTACTTC.

This clone was counted a single time. The chain joins TRBV5-1 to TRBJ1-1, with 8 positions matching TRBD1. CDR3 length: 17 residues. Germline V lookup: CDR1 SGHRS, CDR2 YFSETQ. V lost 0 bases, J lost 4 bases, and 11 bases stayed unmatched. CDR3 in DNA: TGCGCCAGCAGCTTGGAGTGGGCGGGACAGGCGGCCACTGAAGCTTTCTTT. Translation gives CASSLEWAGQAATEAFF.

This chain uses TRBV29-1 with TRBJ2-1; 8 bases fit TRBD2. The junction had 8 bases not matched to a gene; V was cut back by 7 bases and J by 6 bases. The CDR3 extends over 13 amino acids. The germline CDR1 and CDR2 sequences are SQVTM and ANQGSEA. CDR3 bases: TGCAGCGCACTAGCGGTCCAATTCAATGAGCAGTTCTTC. It codes for CSALAVQFNEQFF.

This chain links TRBV7-9 with TRBJ1-4, with D possibly matching TRBD1 (6 bases). V lost 8 bases to trimming and J lost 2 bases, with 18 bases between them. Germline CDR1 is SEHNR and CDR2 is FQNEAQ (reference sequence). The CDR3 has 16 amino acids. CDR3 nucleotides: TGTGCCAGCCTTCGGGAGGGGGGCCTCACTAATGAAAAACTGTTTTTT. Protein: CASLREGGLTNEKLFF.

V is TRBV6-5 and J is TRBJ2-2; D might be TRBD2 (5 bases). Trimming pared 4 bases from V and 4 bases from J, leaving 13 bases between. The CDR3 extends over 15 amino acids. The germline V gene has CDR1 MNHEY and CDR2 SVGAGI. In nucleotides, the CDR3 is TGTGCCAGCAGTTTCGCCATCCGGGGCACCGGGGAGCTGTTTTTT. Protein: CASSFAIRGTGELFF.

The chain uses TRBV4-1 and TRBJ2-7, with 8 bases fitting TRBD2. Trimming at V came to 0 bases and at J to 3 bases, leaving 7 bases not matched to a gene. The CDR3 has 16 amino acids. The V gene's germline CDR1 is MGHRA and CDR2 YSYEKL. The CDR3, as DNA: TGCGCCAGCAGCCAAGATAGTAGCGGGATAGGCTACGAGCAGTACTTC. The encoded protein is CASSQDSSGIGYEQYF.

V and J are TRBV9 and TRBJ2-5; weak D call: TRBD1 (6 bases). Germline CDR1 SGDLS, CDR2 YYNGEE. This CDR3 has 14 residues. V gave up 4 bases and J gave up 5 bases, with 15 bases separating them. CDR3 bases: TGTGCCAGCAGCAAGGATACAGGGCGGGAGACCCAGTACTTC. It specifies CASSKDTGRETQYF.

This chain uses TRBV5-1 with TRBJ1-1; 8 bases are a match to TRBD1. Germline V CDR1 and CDR2: SGHRS, YFSETQ. Trimming cost V 5 bases and J 0 bases; bases outside gene matches: 3. This CDR3 is built from 14 residues. The CDR3 DNA sequence: TGCGCCAGCAGATCGGGACAGGTGAACACTGAAGCTTTCTTT. Amino acids: CASRSGQVNTEAFF.